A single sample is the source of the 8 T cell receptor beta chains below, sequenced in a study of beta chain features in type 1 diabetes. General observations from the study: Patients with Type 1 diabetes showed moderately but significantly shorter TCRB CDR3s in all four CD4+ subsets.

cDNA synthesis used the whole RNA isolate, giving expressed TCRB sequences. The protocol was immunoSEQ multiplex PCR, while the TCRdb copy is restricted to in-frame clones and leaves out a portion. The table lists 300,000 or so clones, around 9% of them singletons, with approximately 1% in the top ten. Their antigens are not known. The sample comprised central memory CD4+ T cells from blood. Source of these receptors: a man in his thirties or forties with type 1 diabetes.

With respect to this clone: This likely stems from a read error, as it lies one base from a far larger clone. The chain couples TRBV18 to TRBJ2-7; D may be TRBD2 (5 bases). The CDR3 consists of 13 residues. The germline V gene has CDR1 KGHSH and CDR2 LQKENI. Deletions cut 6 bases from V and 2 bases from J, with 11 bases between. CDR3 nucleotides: TGTGCCAGCTCCGAAGCGGCCCCCTACGAGCAGTACTTC. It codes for CASSEAAPYEQYF.

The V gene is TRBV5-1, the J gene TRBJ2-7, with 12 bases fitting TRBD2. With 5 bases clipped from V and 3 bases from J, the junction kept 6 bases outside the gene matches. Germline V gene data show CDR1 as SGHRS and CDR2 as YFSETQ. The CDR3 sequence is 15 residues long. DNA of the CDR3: TGCGCCAGCAGGTTGCAGACTAGCGGGGGCTACGAGCAGTACTTC. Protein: CASRLQTSGGYEQYF.

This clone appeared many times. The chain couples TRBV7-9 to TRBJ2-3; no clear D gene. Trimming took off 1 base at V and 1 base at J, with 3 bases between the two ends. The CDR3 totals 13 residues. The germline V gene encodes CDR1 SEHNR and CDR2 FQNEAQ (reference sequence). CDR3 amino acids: CASSLVGTDTQYF. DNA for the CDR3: TGTGCCAGCAGCTTAGTAGGCACAGATACGCAGTATTTT.

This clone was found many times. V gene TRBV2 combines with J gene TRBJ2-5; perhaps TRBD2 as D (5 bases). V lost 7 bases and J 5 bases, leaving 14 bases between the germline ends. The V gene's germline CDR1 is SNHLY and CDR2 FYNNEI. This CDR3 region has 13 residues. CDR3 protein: CASTSPGVETQYF. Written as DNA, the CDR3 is TGTGCCAGCACATCGCCCGGGGTGGAGACCCAGTACTTC.

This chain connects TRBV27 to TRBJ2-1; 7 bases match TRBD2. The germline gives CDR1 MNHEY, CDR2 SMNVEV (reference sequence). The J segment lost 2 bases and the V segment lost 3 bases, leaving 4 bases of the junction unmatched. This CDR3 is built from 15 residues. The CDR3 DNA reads TGTGCCAGCAGTTTGAGCGGGGAAGCCTACAATGAGCAGTTCTTC. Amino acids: CASSLSGEAYNEQFF.

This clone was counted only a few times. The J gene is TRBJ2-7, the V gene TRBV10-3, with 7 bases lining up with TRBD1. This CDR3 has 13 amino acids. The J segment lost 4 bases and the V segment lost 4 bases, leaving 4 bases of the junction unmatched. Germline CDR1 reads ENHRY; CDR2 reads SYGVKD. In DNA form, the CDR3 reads TGTGCCATCAGTGCACAGGGGAGATACGAGCAGTACTTC. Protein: CAISAQGRYEQYF.

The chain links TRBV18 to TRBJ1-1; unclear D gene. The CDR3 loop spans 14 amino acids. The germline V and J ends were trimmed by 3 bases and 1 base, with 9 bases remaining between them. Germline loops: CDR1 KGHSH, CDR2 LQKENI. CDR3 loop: CASSPTPGNTEAFF. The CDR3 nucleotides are TGTGCCAGCTCACCTACCCCGGGGAACACTGAAGCTTTCTTT.

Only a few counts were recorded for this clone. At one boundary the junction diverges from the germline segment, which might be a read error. For the CDR3, the DNA is TGTGCCAGCAGCTTATCGGCAGAAGAGACCCAGTACTTC. It encodes CASSLSAEETQYF. The chain is built from TRBV28 and TRBJ2-5; D call uncertain. The CDR3 sequence is 13 residues long. Germline CDR1 MDHEN, CDR2 SYDVKM.